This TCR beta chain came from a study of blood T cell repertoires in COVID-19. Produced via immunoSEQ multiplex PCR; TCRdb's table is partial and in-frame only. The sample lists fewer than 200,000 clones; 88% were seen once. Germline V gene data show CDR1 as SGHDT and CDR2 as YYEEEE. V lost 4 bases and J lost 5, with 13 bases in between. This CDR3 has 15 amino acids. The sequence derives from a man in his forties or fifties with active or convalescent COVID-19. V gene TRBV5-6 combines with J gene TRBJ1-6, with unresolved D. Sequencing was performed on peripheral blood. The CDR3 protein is CASSPLSGDNSPLHF. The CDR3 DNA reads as TGTGCCAGCAGCCCCCTTAGCGGAGATAATTCACCCCTCCACTTT. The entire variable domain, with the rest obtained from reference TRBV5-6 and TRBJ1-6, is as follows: DAGVTQSPTHLIKTRGQQVTLRCSPKSGHDTVSWYQQALGQGPQFIFQYYEEEERQRGNFPDRFSGHQFPNYSSELNVNALLLGDSALYLCASSPLSGDNSPLHFGNGTRLTVT.